This TCR beta chain was retrieved from a study of blood T cell repertoires in COVID-19. The table came from immunoSEQ multiplex PCR; TCRdb's copy has only in-frame clones and leaves some out. The sample holds a few hundred thousand clones, 85% seen once. The table lists this clone with a few counts. The CDR3 spans 13 residues. Per the germline V gene, CDR1 is SNHLY and CDR2 is FYNNEI. V dropped 8 bases and J dropped 7 bases, with 17 bases sitting between them. The V gene is TRBV2, the J gene TRBJ1-2; possible D gene TRBD1, 5 bases. The sample comprised peripheral blood. This TCR was sampled from a woman aged 18-35 years with acute or convalescent COVID-19. The CDR3 DNA reads TGTGCCAGCTCTAAAGGGGAGGCGGTTGGCTACACCTTC. Amino acids: CASSKGEAVGYTF.